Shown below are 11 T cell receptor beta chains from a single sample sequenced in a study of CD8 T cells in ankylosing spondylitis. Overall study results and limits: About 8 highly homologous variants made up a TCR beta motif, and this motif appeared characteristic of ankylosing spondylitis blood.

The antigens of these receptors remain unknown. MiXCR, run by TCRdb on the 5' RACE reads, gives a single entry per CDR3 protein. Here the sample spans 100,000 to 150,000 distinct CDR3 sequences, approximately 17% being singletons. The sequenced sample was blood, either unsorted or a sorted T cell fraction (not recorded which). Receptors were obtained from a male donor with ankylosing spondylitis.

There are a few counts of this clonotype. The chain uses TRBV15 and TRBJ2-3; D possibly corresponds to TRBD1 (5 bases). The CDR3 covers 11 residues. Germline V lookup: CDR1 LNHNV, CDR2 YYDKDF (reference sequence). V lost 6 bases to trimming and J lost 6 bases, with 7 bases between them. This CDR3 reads CATSKGDTQYF. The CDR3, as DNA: TGTGCCACCAGTAAGGGGGATACGCAGTATTTT.

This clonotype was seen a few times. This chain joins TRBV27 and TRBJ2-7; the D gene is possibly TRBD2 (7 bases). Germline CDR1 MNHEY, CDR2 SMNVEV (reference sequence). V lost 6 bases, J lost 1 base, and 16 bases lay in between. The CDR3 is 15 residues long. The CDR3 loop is CASSPRGGESYEQYF. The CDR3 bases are TGTGCCAGCAGCCCCCGAGGGGGGGAGTCCTACGAGCAGTACTTC.

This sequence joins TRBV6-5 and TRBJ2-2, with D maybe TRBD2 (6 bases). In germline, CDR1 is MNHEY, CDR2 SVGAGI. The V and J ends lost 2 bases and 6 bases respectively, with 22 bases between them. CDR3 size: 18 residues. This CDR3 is CASSYPPLTAGSAGELFF. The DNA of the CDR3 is TGTGCCAGCAGTTACCCCCCCCTGACTGCGGGGAGCGCCGGGGAGCTGTTTTTT.

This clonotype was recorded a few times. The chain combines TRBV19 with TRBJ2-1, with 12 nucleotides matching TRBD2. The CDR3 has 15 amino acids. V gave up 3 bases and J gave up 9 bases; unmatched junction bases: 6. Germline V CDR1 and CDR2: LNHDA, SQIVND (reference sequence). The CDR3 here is CASSISETSGSEQFF. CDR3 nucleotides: TGTGCCAGTAGTATTAGTGAGACTAGCGGGAGTGAGCAGTTCTTC. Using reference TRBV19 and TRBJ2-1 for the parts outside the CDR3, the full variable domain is DGGITQSPKYLFRKEGQNVTLSCEQNLNHDAMYWYRQDPGQGLRLIYYSQIVNDFQKGDIAEGYSVSREKKESFPLTVTSAQKNPTAFYLCASSISETSGSEQFFGPGTRLTVL.

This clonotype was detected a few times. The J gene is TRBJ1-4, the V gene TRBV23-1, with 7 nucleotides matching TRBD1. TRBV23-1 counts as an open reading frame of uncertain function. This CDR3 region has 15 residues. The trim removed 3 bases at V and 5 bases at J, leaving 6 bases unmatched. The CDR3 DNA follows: TGCGCCAGCAGTCAGGATAGGGGGCCCAATGAAAAACTGTTTTTT. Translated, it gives CASSQDRGPNEKLFF.

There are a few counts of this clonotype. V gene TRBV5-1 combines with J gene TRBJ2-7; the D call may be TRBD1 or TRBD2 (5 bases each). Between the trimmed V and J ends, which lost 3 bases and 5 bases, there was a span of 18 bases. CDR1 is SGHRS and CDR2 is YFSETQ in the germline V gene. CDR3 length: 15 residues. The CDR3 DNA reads TGCGCCAGCAGCTCCGCCCGGGACCCAAGGCACGAGCAGTACTTC. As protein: CASSSARDPRHEQYF.

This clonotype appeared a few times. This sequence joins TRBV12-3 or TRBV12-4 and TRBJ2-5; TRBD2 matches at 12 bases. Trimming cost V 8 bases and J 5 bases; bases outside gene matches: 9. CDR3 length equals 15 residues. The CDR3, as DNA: TGTGCCAGCGGTACGACTAGCGGGAGTCTGGAGACCCAGTACTTC. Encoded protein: CASGTTSGSLETQYF.

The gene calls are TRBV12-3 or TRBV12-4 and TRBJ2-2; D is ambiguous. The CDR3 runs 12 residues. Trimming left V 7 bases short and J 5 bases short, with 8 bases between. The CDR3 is CASMFWTGELFF. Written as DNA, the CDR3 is TGTGCCAGCATGTTTTGGACCGGGGAGCTGTTTTTT.

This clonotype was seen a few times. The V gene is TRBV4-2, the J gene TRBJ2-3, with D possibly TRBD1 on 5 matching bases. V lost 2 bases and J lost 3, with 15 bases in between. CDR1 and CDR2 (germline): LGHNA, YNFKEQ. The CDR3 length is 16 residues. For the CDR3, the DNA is TGTGCCAGCAGCCAACGTATCAGGGTCGTAACAGATACGCAGTATTTT. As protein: CASSQRIRVVTDTQYF.

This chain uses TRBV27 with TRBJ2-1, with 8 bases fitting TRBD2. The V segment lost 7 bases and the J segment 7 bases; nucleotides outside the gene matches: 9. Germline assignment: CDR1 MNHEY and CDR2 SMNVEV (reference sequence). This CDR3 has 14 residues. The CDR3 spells CASTPGGGFNEQFF. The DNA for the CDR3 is TGTGCCAGCACCCCTGGCGGGGGGTTTAATGAGCAGTTCTTC.

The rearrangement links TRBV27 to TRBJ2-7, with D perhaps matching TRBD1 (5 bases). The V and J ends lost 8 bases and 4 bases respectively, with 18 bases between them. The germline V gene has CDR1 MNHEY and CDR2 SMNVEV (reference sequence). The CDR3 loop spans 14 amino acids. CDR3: CASGQDTAIYEQYF. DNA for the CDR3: TGTGCCAGCGGTCAGGACACCGCGATTTACGAGCAGTACTTC.